The 15 T cell receptor beta chains reported below all come from one sample, sequenced in a study of neoadjuvant nivolumab and ipilimumab in lung cancer. Sequencing was performed with immunoSEQ multiplex PCR; in TCRdb, only in-frame clones are kept and a portion is missing. Here the sample spans 40,000 to 60,000 clones, 85% to 90% being singletons. The sample was blood, taken before neoadjuvant nivolumab, alone or with ipilimumab. The receptor set was obtained from an adult with non-small cell lung cancer. Some clones in this sample may be carry-over from other donors' samples.

The V and J genes are TRBV20-1 and TRBJ1-4, with 8 bases identical to TRBD1. The germline V gene has CDR1 DFQATT and CDR2 SNEGSKA (reference sequence). Trimming removed 6 bases from V and 11 bases from J; junction bases left unmatched: 5. The length of the CDR3 is 11 residues. DNA for the CDR3: TGCAGTGCAGCCCGGACAGGGAAACTGTTTTTT. Its translation is CSAARTGKLFF.

This clone appeared a few times. The V and J genes are TRBV4-1 and TRBJ2-2; D gene uncertain. The V end was cut by 1 base, the J end by 4 bases, with 1 base between. Per the germline V gene, CDR1 is MGHRA and CDR2 is YSYEKL. The CDR3 loop spans 12 amino acids. CDR3 nucleotides: TGCGCCAGCAGCCAAGCCACCGGGGAGCTGTTTTTT. Encoded protein: CASSQATGELFF.

The chain combines TRBV5-3 with TRBJ1-1; 9 nucleotides match TRBD1. TRBV5-3 is annotated as an ORF whose role is uncertain. The CDR3 is 14 amino acids. The J segment lost 1 base and the V segment lost 4 bases, leaving 2 bases of the junction unmatched. CDR3 region: CARSAGQGNTEAFF. CDR3 in DNA: TGTGCCAGAAGCGCGGGACAGGGGAACACTGAAGCTTTCTTT.

V and J are TRBV4-3 and TRBJ2-2, with D unresolved. Per germline, CDR1 LGHNA and CDR2 YSLEER. V dropped 5 bases and J dropped 1 base, with 8 bases sitting between them. The CDR3 loop spans 14 amino acids. CDR3 protein: CASSSIGNTGELFF. CDR3 bases: TGCGCCAGCAGCTCCATTGGGAACACCGGGGAGCTGTTTTTT.

CDR3 sequence (DNA): TGTGCCAGCAGGAGCGCCTTTGGGAACACCGGGGAGCTGTTTTTT. Amino acid sequence: CASRSAFGNTGELFF. The rearrangement links TRBV5-8 to TRBJ2-2; D gene ambiguous. The germline CDR1 and CDR2 sequences are SGHTS and YDEGEE. The CDR3 is 15 residues long. The germline V and J ends were trimmed by 5 bases and 1 base, with 12 bases remaining between them.

The rearrangement uses TRBV25-1 and TRBJ2-7, with D perhaps matching TRBD1 (6 bases). Trimming left V 2 bases short and J 4 bases short, with 9 bases between. CDR1 and CDR2 (germline): MGHDK, SYGVNS. The CDR3 sequence is 13 residues long. The CDR3 loop is CASSEGQSYEQYF. For the CDR3, the DNA is TGTGCCAGCAGTGAAGGACAGTCGTACGAGCAGTACTTC.

This clone was seen only once. The V call is TRBV11-3, the J call TRBJ1-4, with 8 positions matching TRBD1. The CDR3 is made up of 15 amino acids. Germline CDR1 and CDR2: SGHNT and YENEEA. Trimming removed 5 bases from V and 3 bases from J; junction bases left unmatched: 5. CDR3 in amino acids: CASSAGQGSNEKLFF. The CDR3 DNA is TGTGCCAGCAGCGCCGGACAGGGTTCTAATGAAAAACTGTTTTTT.

The genes are TRBV19 and TRBJ1-4; D remains ambiguous. Germline-derived CDR1 and CDR2 are LNHDA and SQIVND (reference sequence). CDR3 length equals 14 residues. With 6 bases removed from V and 0 bases from J, the gap between germline ends came to 8 bases. In nucleotides, the CDR3 is TGTGCCAGTAGGCCCCGAGCAACTAATGAAAAACTGTTTTTT. Translated: CASRPRATNEKLFF.

J is TRBJ2-7 and V is TRBV5-1; 14 bases align to TRBD2. V lost 4 bases and J lost 4; bases outside the gene matches: 7. The CDR3 consists of 16 residues. Germline loops: CDR1 SGHRS, CDR2 YFSETQ. CDR3 nucleotide sequence: TGCGCCAGCAGCACGGGACTAGCGGGAGTTTCGTACGAGCAGTACTTC. It translates to CASSTGLAGVSYEQYF.

J is TRBJ2-5 and V is TRBV11-2; D perhaps matches TRBD2 (5 bases). CDR3 length equals 14 residues. V lost 0 bases and J 5 bases, leaving 10 bases between the germline ends. CDR1 and CDR2 from the germline V gene are SGHAT and FQNNGV. The CDR3 nucleotides are TGTGCCAGCAGCTTAGACGTGGGAGCGGAGACCCAGTACTTC. This sequence encodes CASSLDVGAETQYF. The entire variable domain, with the rest obtained from reference TRBV11-2 and TRBJ2-5, is as follows: EAGVAQSPRYKIIEKRQSVAFWCNPISGHATLYWYQQILGQGPKLLIQFQNNGVVDDSQLPKDRFSAERLKGVDSTLKIQPAKLEDSAVYLCASSLDVGAETQYFGPGTRLLVL.

This chain connects TRBV6-1 to TRBJ2-4, with D unresolved. V was shortened by 2 bases and J by 6 bases, with 5 bases between the two germline ends. Germline-derived CDR1 and CDR2 are MNHNS and SASEGT. The CDR3 is 12 residues long. CDR3 sequence: CASSELGNIQYF. CDR3 bases: TGTGCCAGCAGTGAATTGGGAAACATTCAGTACTTC.

The chain combines TRBV11-2 with TRBJ2-7; TRBD1 is a possible D gene (5 bases). V lost 2 bases and J lost 5, with 10 bases in between. The CDR3 totals 13 residues. Germline assignment: CDR1 SGHAT and CDR2 FQNNGV. For the CDR3, the DNA is TGTGCCAGCAGCTTAATTGGGGCCAACGAGCAGTACTTC. Encoded protein: CASSLIGANEQYF.

The chain is built from TRBV6-5 and TRBJ2-3; D is unclear. This CDR3 comprises 14 residues. CDR1 and CDR2 from the germline V gene are MNHEY and SVGAGI. The V gene lost 0 bases and the J gene lost 4 bases, with 8 bases spanning the gap. Here the CDR3 DNA reads TGTGCCAGCAGTTACTCGGGGTACCCAGATACGCAGTATTTT. This codes for CASSYSGYPDTQYF.

The V gene is TRBV11-2, the J gene TRBJ2-7; D unresolved. V lost 1 base and J 2 bases, leaving 12 bases between the germline ends. The CDR3 is made up of 15 amino acids. Germline CDR1 reads SGHAT; CDR2 reads FQNNGV. CDR3 region: CASSLGAKIPYEQYF. CDR3 bases: TGTGCCAGCAGCTTAGGGGCTAAGATACCCTACGAGCAGTACTTC.

The V gene is TRBV6-5, the J gene TRBJ2-5, with D possibly being TRBD1 or TRBD2 (5 bases each). The CDR3 consists of 11 residues. CDR1 and CDR2 from the germline V gene are MNHEY and SVGAGI. The V gene lost 5 bases and the J gene lost 7 bases, with 8 bases spanning the gap. The CDR3: CASSEGRTQYF. In nucleotides, the CDR3 is TGTGCCAGCAGTGAGGGGAGGACCCAGTACTTC.